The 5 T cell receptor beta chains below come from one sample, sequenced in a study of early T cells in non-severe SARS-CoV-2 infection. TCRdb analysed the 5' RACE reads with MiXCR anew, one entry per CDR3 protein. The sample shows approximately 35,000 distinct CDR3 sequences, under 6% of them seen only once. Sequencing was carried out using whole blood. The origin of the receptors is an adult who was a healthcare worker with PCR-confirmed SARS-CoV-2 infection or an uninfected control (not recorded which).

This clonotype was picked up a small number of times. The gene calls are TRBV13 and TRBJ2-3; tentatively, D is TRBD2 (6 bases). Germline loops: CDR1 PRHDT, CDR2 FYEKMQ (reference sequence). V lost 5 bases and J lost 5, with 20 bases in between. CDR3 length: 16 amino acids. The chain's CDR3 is CASSVSSDAAVDTQYF. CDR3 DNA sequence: TGTGCCAGCAGCGTTTCTAGCGACGCGGCCGTAGATACGCAGTATTTT.

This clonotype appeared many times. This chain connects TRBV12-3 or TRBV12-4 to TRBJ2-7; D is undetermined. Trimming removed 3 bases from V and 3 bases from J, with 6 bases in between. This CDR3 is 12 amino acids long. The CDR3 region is CASSFTIYEQYV. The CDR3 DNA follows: TGTGCCAGCAGTTTTACTATCTACGAGCAGTACGTC.

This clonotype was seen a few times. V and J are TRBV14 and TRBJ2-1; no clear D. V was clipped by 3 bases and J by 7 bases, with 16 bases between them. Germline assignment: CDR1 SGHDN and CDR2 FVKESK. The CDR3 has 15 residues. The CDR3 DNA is TGTGCCAGCAGCCAGGTCTTGGTCCTGGGGAATGAGCAGTTCTTC. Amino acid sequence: CASSQVLVLGNEQFF.

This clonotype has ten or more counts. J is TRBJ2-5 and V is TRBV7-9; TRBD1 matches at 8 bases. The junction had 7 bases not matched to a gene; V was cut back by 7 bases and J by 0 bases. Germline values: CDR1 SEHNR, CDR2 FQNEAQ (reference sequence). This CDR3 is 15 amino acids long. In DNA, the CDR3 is TGTGCCAGCACCAATTCGGACAGGGACCAAGAGACCCAGTACTTC. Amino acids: CASTNSDRDQETQYF.

CDR3 bases: TGTGCCAGCAGTTTGGGAGGTTGTAAGCCCCAGCATTTT. Translated, it gives CASSLGGCKPQHF. The J gene is TRBJ1-5, the V gene TRBV12-3 or TRBV12-4; D call uncertain. This CDR3 is 13 amino acids long. V was shortened by 3 bases and J by 8 bases, with 11 bases between the two germline ends.